The 15 T cell receptor beta chains presented below share a single source sample, sequenced in a study of T cells after posttransplantation cyclophosphamide. Profiled with immunoSEQ multiplex PCR; TCRdb holds only in-frame clones, not every one. The table has 15,000 to 20,000 clones, roughly 91% seen once. Sampled 1 year posttransplant, controls received myeloablative marrow transplants, methotrexate and a calcineurin inhibitor. This specimen consisted of PBMCs, obtained after an allogeneic stem cell transplant with a calcineurin inhibitor and methotrexate. The source is a male patient between 45 and 60 years old who received an allogeneic stem cell transplant from an unrelated donor, was CMV-positive, and had chronic GVHD only. Some T cells may have originated in the graft donor.

The chain has TRBV9 and TRBJ2-2; TRBD2 matches 9 bases. J gave up 4 bases and V 4 bases, and 11 bases lay outside the gene matches. Germline CDR1 is SGDLS and CDR2 is YYNGEE. This CDR3 is 17 amino acids long. The CDR3 sequence: CASSPTGAGGFTGELFF. CDR3 DNA sequence: TGTGCCAGCAGCCCGACTGGAGCGGGAGGCTTCACCGGGGAGCTGTTTTTT.

This rearrangement joins TRBV7-6 to TRBJ2-1, with TRBD2 as a possible D gene (6 bases). Germline V lookup: CDR1 SGHVS, CDR2 FNYEAQ. CDR3 size: 17 residues. Trimming removed 1 base at V and 5 bases at J, with 18 bases between. As DNA, the CDR3 is TGTGCCAGCAGCTTAGTCGGGGGTAACATTTTGGACAATGAGCAGTTCTTC. This encodes CASSLVGGNILDNEQFF. The whole variable domain, remainder taken from reference TRBV7-6 and TRBJ2-1, is GAGVSQSPRYKVTKRGQDVALRCDPISGHVSLYWYRQALGQGPEFLTYFNYEAQQDKSGLPNDRFSAERPEGSISTLTIQRTEQRDSAMYRCASSLVGGNILDNEQFFGPGTRLTVL.

J is TRBJ1-6 and V is TRBV27, with TRBD1 identical over 7 bases. J gave up 0 bases and V 3 bases, and 5 bases lay outside the gene matches. The germline V gene has CDR1 MNHEY and CDR2 SMNVEV (reference sequence). The CDR3 runs to 17 residues. CDR3 nucleotide sequence: TGTGCCAGCAGTTTCCTGGACAGGAGCTCCTATAATTCACCCCTCCACTTT. This sequence encodes CASSFLDRSSYNSPLHF.

This sequence joins TRBV2 and TRBJ2-3; TRBD1 matches at 8 bases. Looked up from germline, CDR1 is SNHLY and CDR2 is FYNNEI. The CDR3 extends over 16 amino acids. Trimming at V came to 4 bases and at J to 3 bases, leaving 9 bases not matched to a gene. The CDR3 is CASSARQGRITDTQYF. The CDR3 DNA reads TGTGCCAGCAGTGCCCGACAGGGGCGAATTACAGATACGCAGTATTTT. The whole variable domain, filled in from reference TRBV2 and TRBJ2-3, reads EPEVTQTPSHQVTQMGQEVILRCVPISNHLYFYWYRQILGQKVEFLVSFYNNEISEKSEIFDDQFSVERPDGSNFTLKIRSTKLEDSAMYFCASSARQGRITDTQYFGPGTRLTVL.

The CDR3, as DNA: TGTGCCACCAGCAGAGATCGGCCTAGCGGGGTTCGTGAGCAGTTCTTC. Protein: CATSRDRPSGVREQFF. The chain carries TRBV15 and TRBJ2-1; 9 positions agree with TRBD2. CDR3 size: 16 residues. With V trimmed by 0 bases and J by 9 bases, 9 bases remained unmatched. Looked up from germline, CDR1 is LNHNV and CDR2 is YYDKDF (reference sequence).

V and J are TRBV12-5 and TRBJ2-5; 13 positions agree with TRBD2. CDR1 LGHNT and CDR2 FRNRAP come from the germline V gene. This CDR3 has 15 amino acids. V gave up 5 bases and J gave up 5 bases; unmatched junction bases: 5. The CDR3 coding sequence is TGTGCTAGTGGTAACGGACTAGCGGGAGTGGAGACCCAGTACTTC. Its translation is CASGNGLAGVETQYF.

The chain employs TRBV5-6 and TRBJ2-2; the D gene is possibly TRBD2 (5 bases). The V gene lost 4 bases and the J gene lost 9 bases, with 22 bases spanning the gap. Germline assignment: CDR1 SGHDT and CDR2 YYEEEE. CDR3 length: 16 amino acids. The CDR3 protein is CASSLEVKETTRELFF. CDR3 sequence (DNA): TGTGCCAGCAGCCTGGAGGTGAAGGAGACTACCAGGGAGCTGTTTTTT.

This clone turned up a few times. This rearrangement joins TRBV21-1 to TRBJ2-7; whether TRBD1, the table's D call, matches the DNA was not checked. TRBV21-1 is a known pseudogene. The CDR3 is 14 amino acids. DNA for the CDR3: TGTGCCAGCAGCACCGACACCCACTTCTACGAGCAGTACTTC. Translation gives CASSTDTHFYEQYF.

A single count supports this clone. The J gene is TRBJ2-3, the V gene TRBV5-1; D is unclear. There are 14 residues in the CDR3. Trimming stripped 0 bases from V and 4 bases from J, with 9 bases between. The germline CDR1 and CDR2 sequences are SGHRS and YFSETQ. CDR3 amino acids: CASSLELPPDTQYF. DNA of the CDR3: TGCGCCAGCAGCTTGGAGCTACCCCCAGATACGCAGTATTTT. The whole variable domain, remainder taken from reference TRBV5-1 and TRBJ2-3, is KAGVTQTPRYLIKTRGQQVTLSCSPISGHRSVSWYQQTPGQGLQFLFEYFSETQRNKGNFPGRFSGRQFSNSRSEMNVSTLELGDSALYLCASSLELPPDTQYFGPGTRLTVL.

This sequence joins TRBV2 and TRBJ2-1; 7 bases fit TRBD2. This CDR3 is built from 16 residues. Unmatched junction bases numbered 5, after V lost 3 bases and J lost 0 bases. Germline CDR1 reads SNHLY; CDR2 reads FYNNEI. The chain's CDR3 is CASSDRGEGSYNEQFF. The CDR3 bases are TGTGCCAGCAGTGACCGGGGGGAGGGCTCCTACAATGAGCAGTTCTTC.

The gene calls are TRBV10-3 and TRBJ2-5; 7 bases are a match to TRBD1. The ends lost 3 bases at V and 5 bases at J; junction bases unmatched: 9. Germline loops: CDR1 ENHRY, CDR2 SYGVKD. The CDR3 sequence is 15 residues long. CDR3 amino acids: CAISDSSGQVETQYF. CDR3 bases: TGTGCCATCAGTGATTCCTCAGGACAGGTCGAGACCCAGTACTTC.

The sample holds one count of this clone. This chain uses TRBV6-5 with TRBJ2-1; 11 bases align to TRBD2. From germline, CDR1 is MNHEY and CDR2 SVGAGI. Unmatched junction bases numbered 4, after V lost 4 bases and J lost 5 bases. The CDR3 totals 15 residues. CDR3 in DNA: TGTGCCAGCAGTTTTACTAGCGGGAGCCACAATGAGCAGTTCTTC. Translating gives CASSFTSGSHNEQFF.

The chain joins TRBV5-4 to TRBJ1-5, with D possibly matching TRBD1 (5 bases). V was pared by 1 base and J by 3 bases, with 8 bases between. Germline CDR1 is SGHNT and CDR2 is YYREEE (reference sequence). The CDR3 sequence is 14 residues long. The CDR3 DNA reads TGTGCCAGCAGCTTGCAGGGTAACAATCAGCCCCAGCATTTT. This sequence encodes CASSLQGNNQPQHF.

The chain has TRBV6-4 and TRBJ2-5, with TRBD2 matching over 8 bases. J was trimmed by 5 bases and V by 4 bases; bases with no gene match: 9. Germline V gene sequence: CDR1 MRHNA, CDR2 SNTAGT. The CDR3 loop spans 15 amino acids. The CDR3 DNA is TGTGCCAGCAGTGTCAGCGGGAGTTATGGGGAGACCCAGTACTTC. Amino acids: CASSVSGSYGETQYF.

The chain has TRBV25-1 and TRBJ2-7; TRBD2 might be the D (6 bases). Trimming removed 4 bases at V and 7 bases at J, with 17 bases between. Germline CDR1 and CDR2: MGHDK and SYGVNS. The CDR3 is 14 amino acids. CDR3 sequence (DNA): TGTGCCAGCAGTGCCCGCGGCGGGGCTGGAGAGCAGTACTTC. Its protein is CASSARGGAGEQYF.